The 5 T cell receptor beta chains presented below share a single source sample, sequenced in a study of beta chain features in type 1 diabetes. General study findings and limits: All four CD4+ subsets of Type 1 diabetes patients contained TCRB CDR3s that were moderately but significantly shorter.

TCRB transcripts that were expressed got sequenced, as all of the isolated RNA had been reverse transcribed. Data came from immunoSEQ multiplex PCR; TCRdb stores just in-frame clones and leaves some out. This table has more than 300,000 clones, approximately 9.9% appearing once. These TCRs' antigens remain unknown. Input material: central memory CD4+ T cells from blood. All receptors derive from a man under 40 with type 1 diabetes.

This rearrangement joins TRBV6-5 to TRBJ2-1; a possible D gene is TRBD1 (5 bases). V shed 5 bases and J shed 15 bases, with 17 bases lying between them. Per germline, CDR1 MNHEY and CDR2 SVGAGI. This CDR3 region has 12 residues. The CDR3 DNA reads as TGTGCCAGCAGTGGGGCGGCCGGGCTGGGGTTCTTC. Translating it yields CASSGAAGLGFF.

The chain joins TRBV6-6 to TRBJ1-1; weak D call: TRBD1 (5 bases). Per germline, CDR1 MNHNY and CDR2 SVGAGI (reference sequence). V was clipped by 0 bases and J by 12 bases, with 11 bases between them. The CDR3 has 12 amino acids. This CDR3 is CASSYSDRFPFF. CDR3 DNA sequence: TGTGCCAGCAGTTACTCCGACAGATTCCCTTTCTTT.

This clone was counted only a few times. The chain carries TRBV5-4 and TRBJ2-3; 9 positions agree with TRBD1. Germline CDR1 SGHNT, CDR2 YYREEE (reference sequence). This CDR3 is 16 amino acids long. V lost 5 bases to trimming and J lost 2 bases; unmatched junction nucleotides: 9. The CDR3 region is CASRGGTGNPTDTQYF. The CDR3 DNA sequence: TGTGCCAGCAGGGGGGGGACAGGGAACCCCACAGATACGCAGTATTTT.

This clone has just a few counts. This chain connects TRBV30 to TRBJ1-1; TRBD1 aligns across 7 bases. V lost 5 bases, J lost 5 bases, and 5 bases stayed unmatched. This CDR3 is 12 amino acids long. In germline, CDR1 is GTSNPN, CDR2 SVGIG (reference sequence). CDR3 loop: CAWVTGWTEAFF. In DNA, the CDR3 is TGTGCCTGGGTGACAGGGTGGACTGAAGCTTTCTTT.

The J gene is TRBJ1-1, the V gene TRBV19, with 7 bases identical to TRBD1. The V segment lost 5 bases and the J segment 6 bases; nucleotides outside the gene matches: 6. The germline gives CDR1 LNHDA, CDR2 SQIVND (reference sequence). This CDR3 has 13 amino acids. The DNA for the CDR3 is TGTGCCAGTAGTCCAGGGGGAGAGGCTGAAGCTTTCTTT. As protein: CASSPGGEAEAFF.